This TCR beta chain was recovered during a study of glioma-infiltrating T cells after dendritic cell vaccination. Study-level information: Samples are from glioblastoma patients in Phase I and II dendritic cell vaccine trials. Study results and limitations: Estimated pretreatment TIL content predicted outcome after dendritic cell vaccination.

Method: immunoSEQ multiplex PCR; TCRdb's copy keeps in-frame clones and lacks some. The sample shows approximately 84,000 clones, around 84% of them seen only once. In regard to this clone: Its target is not known.

The CDR3 loop spans 16 amino acids. Per the germline V gene, CDR1 is PRHDT and CDR2 is FYEKMQ (reference sequence). V shed 1 base, J shed 7 bases, and the junction held 9 bases outside the gene matches. Sequences were derived from blood, sampled before dendritic cell vaccination. The J gene is TRBJ2-1, the V gene TRBV13; the match to TRBD1 covers 8 bases. The TCR sequence derives from a human donor with glioblastoma. CDR3 coding DNA: TGTGCCAGCAGCTTAGACGCAGGGGGCGTTAAGAATGAGCAGTTCTTC. Translation: CASSLDAGGVKNEQFF.